This TCR beta chain was obtained from a study of T cell responses to AZD1222 COVID-19 vaccine. The study's findings and limits: Baseline testing showed seropositivity in only a handful of AZD1222 recipients. Two doses of AZD1222 preceded a rise in Spike-specific TCR breadth and depth. Donors were mostly white British, more females; clonal diversity possibly underestimated.

With respect to this clone: Its antigen is unidentified.

The assay was immunoSEQ multiplex PCR, and TCRdb's table has in-frame clones only and misses some. The data show fewer than 200,000 clones, roughly 85% seen once. This CDR3 is built from 15 residues. Looked up from germline, CDR1 is SNHLY and CDR2 is FYNNEI. Trimming removed 4 bases at V and 3 bases at J, with 13 bases between. The chain recombines TRBV2 with TRBJ1-5, with a weak D call TRBD1 (6 bases). The receptor was isolated from an adult who received the AZD1222 COVID-19 vaccine. The material sequenced was peripheral blood, taken 28 days after the second AZD1222 dose. The CDR3 is CASSVIAGDNQPQHF. The CDR3 region has the DNA TGTGCCAGCAGTGTCATCGCAGGGGACAATCAGCCCCAGCATTTT.